This T cell receptor (beta chain) was retrieved from a study of cytomegalovirus exposure and HLA in healthy donors. About the research overall: Later, an analysis reported that the 120 or so validation repertoires had used the same platform as the 550 to 750 first-cohort repertoires.

A note on this clone: Its antigen is not identified.

TCRdb keeps only in-frame clones here, not all; method: immunoSEQ multiplex PCR. The table records roughly 180,000 clones, about nine tenths of them present only once. General study results and limits: Under in vitro conditions, a few CMV-associated chains were confirmed as specific for CMV antigens. Some public TCRs appeared in many individuals, while most sequences were rare.

This CDR3 has 16 amino acids. Trimming removed 2 bases from V and 3 bases from J; junction bases left unmatched: 2. The germline V gene encodes CDR1 SGHRS and CDR2 YFSETQ. Sequences were obtained from PBMCs. The chain couples TRBV5-1 to TRBJ2-1; the match to TRBD2 covers 13 bases. The TCR comes from a man between 25 and 39 years old in good health and CMV-seropositive. The CDR3 region has the DNA TGCGCCAGCAGCTTCAGGACTAGCGGGGGCTACAATGAGCAGTTCTTC. This translates into CASSFRTSGGYNEQFF. Filled out from reference TRBV5-1 and TRBJ2-1, the complete variable domain reads KAGVTQTPRYLIKTRGQQVTLSCSPISGHRSVSWYQQTPGQGLQFLFEYFSETQRNKGNFPGRFSGRQFSNSRSEMNVSTLELGDSALYLCASSFRTSGGYNEQFFGPGTRLTVL.